One and the same sample provided the 21 T cell receptor beta chains below, sequenced in a study of blood T cell repertoires in COVID-19. Some clones are missing from TCRdb's copy, which holds only in-frame ones; the method was immunoSEQ multiplex PCR. Of 250,000 to 300,000 clones listed, approximately 89% were seen once; the top ten hold approximately 7.2%. Sequences were obtained from peripheral blood. These TCRs come from a woman in her 30s who had recovered from COVID-19.

The V call is TRBV5-4, the J call TRBJ2-7, with unresolved D. There are 16 residues in the CDR3. CDR1 and CDR2 from the germline V gene are SGHNT and YYREEE (reference sequence). Deletions cut 4 bases from V and 0 bases from J, with 17 bases between. CDR3 nucleotides: TGTGCCAGCAGCCCAAGTGGGCCCTCAAGCTCCTACGAGCAGTACTTC. It encodes CASSPSGPSSSYEQYF.

The chain recombines TRBV11-1 with TRBJ2-1, with 8 positions matching TRBD2. The CDR3 runs to 15 residues. V shed 5 bases, J shed 4 bases, and the junction held 7 bases outside the gene matches. Germline lookup yields CDR1 SGHAT and CDR2 FQDESV (reference sequence). Written as DNA, the CDR3 is TGTGCCAGCAGCATTTTGCGGGGGGCTTACAATGAGCAGTTCTTC. Its protein is CASSILRGAYNEQFF.

The chain employs TRBV18 and TRBJ2-5, with D perhaps TRBD2 (6 bases). Germline V lookup: CDR1 KGHSH, CDR2 LQKENI. The CDR3 loop spans 14 amino acids. The V and J ends lost 0 bases and 5 bases respectively, with 10 bases between them. CDR3 bases: TGTGCCAGCTCACCACCGTCGGGACTGGAGACCCAGTACTTC. Translated: CASSPPSGLETQYF.

The rearrangement uses TRBV15 and TRBJ2-1; 8 bases fit TRBD1. The V gene end was trimmed by 7 bases and the J gene end by 4 bases; junction bases not matched to a gene: 9. The CDR3 totals 15 residues. Germline lookup yields CDR1 LNHNV and CDR2 YYDKDF (reference sequence). Here the CDR3 reads CATTLQGESYNEQFF. In DNA, the CDR3 is TGTGCCACCACCTTACAGGGGGAATCTTACAATGAGCAGTTCTTC.

The chain links TRBV5-6 to TRBJ1-5; 7 bases match TRBD1. In germline, CDR1 is SGHDT, CDR2 YYEEEE. V lost 3 bases to trimming and J lost 4 bases; unmatched junction nucleotides: 7. The CDR3 runs 15 residues. CDR3 coding DNA: TGTGCCAGCAGCTACGGGACAGTCCGAAATCAGCCCCAGCATTTT. The encoded protein is CASSYGTVRNQPQHF. Using reference TRBV5-6 and TRBJ1-5 for the parts outside the CDR3, the full variable domain is DAGVTQSPTHLIKTRGQQVTLRCSPKSGHDTVSWYQQALGQGPQFIFQYYEEEERQRGNFPDRFSGHQFPNYSSELNVNALLLGDSALYLCASSYGTVRNQPQHFGDGTRLSIL.

The V call is TRBV7-3, the J call TRBJ2-1; 7 nucleotides match TRBD2. CDR3 length: 15 amino acids. V gave up 4 bases and J gave up 8 bases; unmatched junction bases: 11. The germline V gene encodes CDR1 SGHTA and CDR2 FQGTGA. The CDR3 protein is CASSSSRTSGHEQFF. The CDR3 DNA reads as TGTGCCAGCAGCTCAAGCAGGACTAGTGGCCATGAGCAGTTCTTC.

The V and J genes are TRBV5-1 and TRBJ1-1; D is possibly TRBD1 (6 bases). This CDR3 is built from 14 residues. Germline-derived CDR1 and CDR2 are SGHRS and YFSETQ. V was cut by 5 bases and J by 11 bases, with 22 bases left in between. The CDR3 region has the DNA TGCGCCAGCAGTCCCGACAGGACTTTTGCGGCGGCTTTCTTT. Protein sequence: CASSPDRTFAAAFF. The complete variable domain, with remaining parts taken from reference TRBV5-1 and TRBJ1-1, reads KAGVTQTPRYLIKTRGQQVTLSCSPISGHRSVSWYQQTPGQGLQFLFEYFSETQRNKGNFPGRFSGRQFSNSRSEMNVSTLELGDSALYLCASSPDRTFAAAFFGQGTRLTVV.

The chain combines TRBV19 with TRBJ2-1; unclear D gene. The V end lost 5 bases, the J end lost 1 base, and 3 bases lay between the germline ends. The CDR3 is made up of 12 amino acids. The germline CDR1 and CDR2 sequences are LNHDA and SQIVND (reference sequence). CDR3 region: CASSRSYNEQFF. CDR3 nucleotides: TGTGCCAGTAGTCGGTCCTACAATGAGCAGTTCTTC.

The rearrangement links TRBV24-1 to TRBJ2-5, with D uncertain. Germline CDR1 is KGHDR and CDR2 is SFDVKD. The V and J ends lost 4 bases and 5 bases respectively, with 4 bases between them. The CDR3 contains 11 residues. In nucleotides, the CDR3 is TGTGCCACCAGTGACGTCGAGACCCAGTACTTC. Residues: CATSDVETQYF.

The chain carries TRBV24-1 and TRBJ2-3, with 8 bases fitting TRBD1. The V segment lost 5 bases and the J segment 13 bases; nucleotides outside the gene matches: 4. CDR1 is KGHDR and CDR2 is SFDVKD in the germline V gene. The CDR3 sequence is 11 residues long. The CDR3 DNA reads as TGTGCCACCAGTGGTCCGGGACAGGAGTATTTT. Its translation is CATSGPGQEYF.

The V call is TRBV20-1, the J call TRBJ2-1; a weak D match, TRBD2 (5 bases). CDR1 is DFQATT, CDR2 SNEGSKA, per germline (reference sequence). The ends were cut back, 5 bases at V and 8 bases at J, with 10 bases in the middle. There are 11 residues in the CDR3. The CDR3 DNA follows: TGCAGTGCTGCAACAGCGGATGAGCAGTTCTTC. Its translation is CSAATADEQFF.

The J gene is TRBJ2-1, the V gene TRBV6-5; 9 nucleotides match TRBD1. Trimming took 7 bases from V and 6 from J; bases not matched to a gene: 4. This CDR3 spans 13 amino acids. Germline CDR1 and CDR2: MNHEY and SVGAGI. The CDR3 reads CASTRTGVNEQFF. Written as DNA, the CDR3 is TGTGCCAGCACCCGGACAGGGGTCAATGAGCAGTTCTTC.

CDR3 region: CASSRATGTSKSNEQFF. For the CDR3, the DNA is TGTGCCAGCAGCCGTGCAACCGGGACTAGTAAAAGCAATGAGCAGTTCTTC. The rearrangement uses TRBV3-1 (or the pseudogene TRBV3-2) and TRBJ2-1, with TRBD2 matching 8 bases. Losses at the gene ends were 4 bases for V and 6 bases for J; bases not matched to a gene: 14. Germline V gives CDR1 LGHDT, CDR2 YNNKEL (reference sequence). The CDR3 is 17 amino acids.

V usage is TRBV28 and J usage is TRBJ2-7; 7 bases align to TRBD2. V lost 2 bases, J lost 3 bases, and 4 bases stayed unmatched. Per germline, CDR1 MDHEN and CDR2 SYDVKM. The CDR3 is 14 residues long. CDR3 protein: CASSLPGTNYEQYF. The CDR3 DNA reads TGTGCCAGCAGTTTACCTGGGACTAACTACGAGCAGTACTTC.

The chain links TRBV28 to TRBJ1-2; 9 bases align to TRBD1. The V gene end was trimmed by 6 bases and the J gene end by 8 bases; junction bases not matched to a gene: 7. This CDR3 has 13 residues. The germline V gene encodes CDR1 MDHEN and CDR2 SYDVKM. The CDR3 loop is CASSLGTGWGYTF. DNA of the CDR3: TGTGCCAGCAGCCTGGGGACAGGGTGGGGCTACACCTTC.

The chain links TRBV10-3 to TRBJ1-2; the match to TRBD1 covers 7 bases. CDR1 is ENHRY and CDR2 is SYGVKD in the germline V gene. The CDR3 extends over 16 amino acids. V lost 2 bases and J lost 7; bases outside the gene matches: 13. The CDR3 is CAISEQNRGSGAGYTF. The CDR3 region has the DNA TGTGCCATCAGTGAGCAAAACAGGGGCTCGGGGGCTGGCTACACCTTC.

The rearrangement uses TRBV6-5 and TRBJ1-1; maybe TRBD1 (5 bases). Between the trimmed V and J ends, which lost 7 bases and 2 bases, there was a span of 11 bases. From germline, CDR1 is MNHEY and CDR2 SVGAGI. This CDR3 comprises 13 residues. CDR3 sequence: CASKGPRNTEAFF. The CDR3 DNA reads TGTGCCAGCAAGGGGCCGCGAAACACTGAAGCTTTCTTT.

Regarding this clone: An end of the junction does not agree with germline; a read error may underlie this. CDR3 loop: CSASGGADF. The CDR3 nucleotides are TGCAGTGCTAGCGGGGGGGCAGACTTC. The V call is TRBV20-1, the J call TRBJ2-5; 8 bases are shared with TRBD2. CDR1 DFQATT and CDR2 SNEGSKA come from the germline V gene (reference sequence). This CDR3 comprises 9 residues.

The chain recombines TRBV7-9 with TRBJ2-5; no reliable D call. V was cut by 1 base and J by 7 bases, with 10 bases left in between. The CDR3 is made up of 13 amino acids. Germline V gene data show CDR1 as SEHNR and CDR2 as FQNEAQ (reference sequence). This CDR3 is CASSLELIPTQYF. In nucleotides, the CDR3 is TGTGCCAGCAGCTTAGAGCTGATTCCGACCCAGTACTTC.

The chain combines TRBV28 with TRBJ1-4; 8 positions agree with TRBD1. Germline V lookup: CDR1 MDHEN, CDR2 SYDVKM. This CDR3 region has 14 residues. The V and J ends lost 4 bases and 10 bases, in that order; junction bases with no gene match: 8. In DNA, the CDR3 is TGTGCCAGCAGTTGGACCTACAGGGGGGGAAAACTGTTTTTT. It is translated as CASSWTYRGGKLFF.

This clone was seen only once. The chain uses TRBV5-1 and TRBJ2-1, with TRBD2 matching 11 bases. Looked up from germline, CDR1 is SGHRS and CDR2 is YFSETQ. The J segment lost 1 base and the V segment lost 5 bases, leaving 11 bases of the junction unmatched. CDR3 length equals 18 residues. This CDR3 reads CASRSSGGALGSYNEQFF. CDR3 nucleotides: TGCGCCAGCAGAAGTAGCGGGGGGGCTCTTGGATCCTACAATGAGCAGTTCTTC.